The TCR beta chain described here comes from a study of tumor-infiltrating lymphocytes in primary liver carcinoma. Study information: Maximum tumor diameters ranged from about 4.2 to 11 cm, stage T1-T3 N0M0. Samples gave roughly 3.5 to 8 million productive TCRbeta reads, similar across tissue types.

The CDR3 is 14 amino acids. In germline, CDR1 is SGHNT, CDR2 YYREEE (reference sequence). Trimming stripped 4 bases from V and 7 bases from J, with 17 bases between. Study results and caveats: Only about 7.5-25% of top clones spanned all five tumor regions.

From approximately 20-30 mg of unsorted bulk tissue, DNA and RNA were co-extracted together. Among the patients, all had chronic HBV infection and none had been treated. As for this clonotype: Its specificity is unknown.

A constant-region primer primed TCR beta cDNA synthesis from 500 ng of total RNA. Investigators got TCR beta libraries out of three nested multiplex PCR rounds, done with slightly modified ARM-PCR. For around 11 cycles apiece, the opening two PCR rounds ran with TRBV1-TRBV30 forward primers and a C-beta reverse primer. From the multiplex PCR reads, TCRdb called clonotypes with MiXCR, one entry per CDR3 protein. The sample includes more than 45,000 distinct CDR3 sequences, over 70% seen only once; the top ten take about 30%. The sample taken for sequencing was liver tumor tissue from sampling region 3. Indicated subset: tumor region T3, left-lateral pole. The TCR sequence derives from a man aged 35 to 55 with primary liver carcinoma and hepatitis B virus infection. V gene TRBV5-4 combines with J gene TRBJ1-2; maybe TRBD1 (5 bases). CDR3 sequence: CASSVRGGLGGYTF. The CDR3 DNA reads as TGTGCCAGCAGCGTGCGGGGGGGTCTTGGTGGCTACACCTTC.